The entry below gives a single T cell receptor (beta chain) sequence along with its context. The antigen is not known. CD8+ and CD4+ T cells from blood underwent TCR beta sequencing, which was carried out in a high-throughput format. Purification of the CD8+ and CD4+ T cells relied on negative isolation, and TEMRA cells underwent FACS enrichment. This record comes from a study of CD8 T cells in Susac syndrome. Germline V gene sequence: CDR1 MDHEN, CDR2 SYDVKM. This CDR3 is 13 amino acids long. The junction had 6 bases not matched to a gene; V was cut back by 8 bases and J by 3 bases. Study-wide points: An acknowledgment was made by the study that its TCR sequencing and HLA analysis involved relatively few individuals.

An input of about 0.5 to 1 ug of RNA was subjected to reverse transcription using random hexamers. The CDR3 of TCR beta was amplified by immunoSEQ multiplex PCR across 54 Vbeta and 13 Jbeta. TCRdb fed the immunoSEQ multiplex PCR reads into MiXCR, producing one record per CDR3 protein. The table records more than 85,000 distinct CDR3 sequences, around 97% of them present only once. The rearrangement uses TRBV28 and TRBJ2-7; the match to TRBD1 covers 8 bases. Material for sequencing was CD4+ T cells from PBMCs. The sequence was collected from a human donor in good health. CDR3 coding DNA: TGTGCCAGCCTAGCAGGGGGCTTCTACGAGCAGTACTTC. It translates to CASLAGGFYEQYF.